A selection of T cell receptor beta chains follows, all from one sample in a study of blood T cell repertoires in COVID-19. Profiled with immunoSEQ multiplex PCR; TCRdb holds only in-frame clones, not every one. The profile shows around 170,000 clones, roughly four fifths of them singletons. The sequenced sample was peripheral blood. These receptors came from a middle-aged woman with acute or convalescent COVID-19. The CDR3 runs from the conserved cysteine through the conserved F or W. D genes are given only for firm matches. Expanded clones are given a class, and other clones once, few, many or no size at all.

clone size: .
D gene: TRBD1
V gene: TRBV28
J gene: TRBJ2-7
CDR3 DNA: TGTGCCAGCAGTCCGGGACAGTCCTACGAGCAGTACTTC
CDR3 protein: CASSPGQSYEQYF

clone size: once
D gene: .
V gene: TRBV7-8
J gene: TRBJ1-6
CDR3 DNA: TGTGCCAGCAGCTTTCCGAGAGGAGGTTCACCCCTCCACTTT
CDR3 protein: CASSFPRGGSPLHF

clone size: .
D gene: .
V gene: TRBV6-5
J gene: TRBJ2-7
CDR3 DNA: TGTGCCAGCAGTTATGAGTACGAGCAGTACTTC
CDR3 protein: CASSYEYEQYF

clone size: .
D gene: .
V gene: TRBV28
J gene: TRBJ1-5
CDR3 DNA: TGTGCCGGGGCTGGGGCGGACTATAGCAATCAGCCCCAGCATTTT
CDR3 protein: CAGAGADYSNQPQHF

clone size: .
D gene: TRBD2
V gene: TRBV7-6
J gene: TRBJ2-1
CDR3 DNA: TGTGCCAGCAGCTCCACCGGGACTAGGAACCTCAATGAGCAGTTCTTC
CDR3 protein: CASSSTGTRNLNEQFF

clone size: .
D gene: .
V gene: TRBV18
J gene: TRBJ2-1
CDR3 DNA: TGTGCCAGCTCACCACCGAGCAGGGTCTCCTACAATGAGCAGTTCTTC
CDR3 protein: CASSPPSRVSYNEQFF

clone size: .
D gene: TRBD2
V gene: TRBV7-6
J gene: TRBJ2-5
CDR3 DNA: TGTGCCAGCAGCCAAAAAGCGGGGGGGCCAGAGACCCAGTACTTC
CDR3 protein: CASSQKAGGPETQYF

clone size: once
D gene: .
V gene: TRBV28
J gene: TRBJ2-5
CDR3 DNA: TGTGCCAGCAGTTTTGGGTCGAGGATGGAGACCCAGTACTTC
CDR3 protein: CASSFGSRMETQYF

clone size: .
D gene: .
V gene: TRBV15
J gene: TRBJ2-7
CDR3 DNA: TGTGCCACCAGCAGACCACCGGGGGAGCAGTACTTC
CDR3 protein: CATSRPPGEQYF

clone size: .
D gene: .
V gene: TRBV7-9
J gene: TRBJ1-3
CDR3 DNA: TGTGCCAGCCTACTAGGTGCTGGAAACACCATATATTTT
CDR3 protein: CASLLGAGNTIYF

clone size: .
D gene: .
V gene: TRBV6-1
J gene: TRBJ1-5
CDR3 DNA: TGTGCCAGCAGTGAGCGGGTTCAGCCCCAGCATTTT
CDR3 protein: CASSERVQPQHF

clone size: .
D gene: .
V gene: TRBV27
J gene: TRBJ1-1
CDR3 DNA: TGTGCCAGCAGTTCCCGGGGAGGATCCACTGAAGCTTTCTTT
CDR3 protein: CASSSRGGSTEAFF

clone size: once
D gene: TRBD1
V gene: TRBV5-1
J gene: TRBJ1-3
CDR3 DNA: TGCGCCAGCAGCAGACGGGACAGAGCATACTCTGGAAACACCATATATTTT
CDR3 protein: CASSRRDRAYSGNTIYF

clone size: once
D gene: TRBD1
V gene: TRBV5-8
J gene: TRBJ2-3
CDR3 DNA: TGTGCCAGCAGCTTGGGTGGCAGGGGGCGCGGCACAGATACGCAGTATTTT
CDR3 protein: CASSLGGRGRGTDTQYF

clone size: .
D gene: .
V gene: TRBV10-3
J gene: TRBJ2-1
CDR3 DNA: TGTGCCATCAGCGGGAGCTTCGGGACTTCCTACAATGAGCAGTTCTTC
CDR3 protein: CAISGSFGTSYNEQFF

clone size: .
D gene: .
V gene: TRBV28
J gene: TRBJ2-1
CDR3 DNA: TGTGCCAGCCATACTCACAGCGGCTACAATGAGCAGTTCTTC
CDR3 protein: CASHTHSGYNEQFF

clone size: .
D gene: .
V gene: TRBV24-1
J gene: TRBJ2-7
CDR3 DNA: TGTGCCACCAGTGATTGGGACTTTCCTTACGAGCAGTACTTC
CDR3 protein: CATSDWDFPYEQYF

clone size: .
D gene: .
V gene: TRBV7-6
J gene: TRBJ1-1
CDR3 DNA: TGTGCCAGCAGCTTAGAGGCAACCGTTGGACAGAACACTGAAGCTTTCTTT
CDR3 protein: CASSLEATVGQNTEAFF

clone size: many
D gene: TRBD1
V gene: TRBV19
J gene: TRBJ2-2
CDR3 DNA: TGTGCCACCTTTGGGACAGGGGAAGGGGGGGAGCTGTTTTTT
CDR3 protein: CATFGTGEGGELFF

clone size: few
D gene: .
V gene: TRBV3-1/TRBV3-2
J gene: TRBJ2-3
CDR3 DNA: TGTGCCAGCAGCGGAGAAGTTAGCACAGATACGCAGTATTTT
CDR3 protein: CASSGEVSTDTQYF

clone size: few
D gene: TRBD1
V gene: TRBV5-1
J gene: TRBJ2-2
CDR3 DNA: TGCGCCAGCAGTACTGGGACAGCGACCGGGGAGCTGTTTTTT
CDR3 protein: CASSTGTATGELFF

clone size: .
D gene: .
V gene: TRBV3-1/TRBV3-2
J gene: TRBJ1-3
CDR3 DNA: TGTGCCAGCAGCCAATTGCGGGACCCTGGAAACACCATATATTTT
CDR3 protein: CASSQLRDPGNTIYF

clone size: .
D gene: .
V gene: TRBV27
J gene: TRBJ1-6
CDR3 DNA: TGTGCCAGCACCCGGCAGGGCGGCTCACCCCTCCACTTT
CDR3 protein: CASTRQGGSPLHF

clone size: .
D gene: .
V gene: TRBV5-1
J gene: TRBJ1-3
CDR3 DNA: TGCGCCAGCAGCTCAACGGGGGGTCGGGGATCCGGAAACACCATATATTTT
CDR3 protein: CASSSTGGRGSGNTIYF

clone size: .
D gene: TRBD1
V gene: TRBV6-5
J gene: TRBJ1-1
CDR3 DNA: TGTGCCAGCAGTTACCCTCAGGGGGCTGAAGCTTTCTTT
CDR3 protein: CASSYPQGAEAFF

clone size: few
D gene: .
V gene: TRBV2
J gene: TRBJ2-1
CDR3 DNA: TGTGCCAGCAGCCCCGACTACACGAGCTCCTACAATGAGCAGTTCTTC
CDR3 protein: CASSPDYTSSYNEQFF

clone size: .
D gene: TRBD1
V gene: TRBV14
J gene: TRBJ2-2
CDR3 DNA: TGTGCCAGCAGCCGCCAGGCCGGGACAGGGGACACCGGGGAGCTGTTTTTT
CDR3 protein: CASSRQAGTGDTGELFF

clone size: .
D gene: .
V gene: TRBV5-1
J gene: TRBJ1-1
CDR3 DNA: TGCGCCAGCAGCTTGGGCGGGTTTTTGAACACTGAAGCTTTCTTT
CDR3 protein: CASSLGGFLNTEAFF

clone size: .
D gene: .
V gene: TRBV7-8
J gene: TRBJ2-7
CDR3 DNA: TGTGCCAGCAGCTTTAACCAACGGTTCTACGAGCAGTACTTC
CDR3 protein: CASSFNQRFYEQYF